The present T cell receptor (beta chain) was sequenced within a study of molecular identifiers for immune sequencing clone quantification. Overall study context: Split five ways in replicates, RNA from about 20,000 or 100,000 naive CD8 cells had four portions sequenced. Study-wide results and limits: Identical TCR molecules sharing a barcode could underestimate highly expanded clone sizes.

Naive CD8 T cells were picked out by sorting for CD8+CD4-CCR7+CD45RA+. V lost 0 bases and J lost 0; bases outside the gene matches: 1. CDR1 and CDR2 from the germline V gene are SEHNR and FQNEAQ (reference sequence). CDR3 length: 15 amino acids. Concerning this clonotype itself: Antigen specificity is unknown.

Previously described methods and listed TCR primers produced bulk TCR libraries. TCRdb used MiXCR to reprocess the PCR reads, holding one entry per CDR3 protein. Among fewer than 350,000 distinct CDR3 sequences listed, roughly 24% were seen once. This sequence joins TRBV7-9 and TRBJ2-7, with 8 bases lining up with TRBD1. Sequencing was performed on naive CD8+ T cells from blood, with Jurkat cell RNA spiked in. Subset here: FACS-sorted CD8+CD4-CCR7+CD45RA+ naive T cells. The receptor was isolated from a human donor in good health. Some libraries in this study had Jurkat cell RNA spiked in. The CDR3, as DNA: TGTGCCAGCAGCTTAGCACAGGGGGACTCCTACGAGCAGTACTTC. Its translation is CASSLAQGDSYEQYF.